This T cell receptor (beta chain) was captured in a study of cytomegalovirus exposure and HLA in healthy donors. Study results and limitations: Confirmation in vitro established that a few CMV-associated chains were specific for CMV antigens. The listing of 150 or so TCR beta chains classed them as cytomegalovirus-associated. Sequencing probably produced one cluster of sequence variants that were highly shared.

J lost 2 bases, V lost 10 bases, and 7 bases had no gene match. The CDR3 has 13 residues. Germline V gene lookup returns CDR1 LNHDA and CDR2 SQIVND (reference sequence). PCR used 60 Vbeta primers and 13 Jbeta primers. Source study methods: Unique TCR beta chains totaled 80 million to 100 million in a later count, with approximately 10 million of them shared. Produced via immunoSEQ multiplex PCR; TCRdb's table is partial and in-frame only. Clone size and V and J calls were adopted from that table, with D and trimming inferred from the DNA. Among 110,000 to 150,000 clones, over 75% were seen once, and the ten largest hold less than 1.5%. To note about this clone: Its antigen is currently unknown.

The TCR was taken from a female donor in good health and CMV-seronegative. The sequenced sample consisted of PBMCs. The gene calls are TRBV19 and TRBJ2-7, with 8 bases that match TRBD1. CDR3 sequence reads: CATKDRATYEQYF. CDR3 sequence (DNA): TGTGCCACCAAGGACAGGGCCACCTACGAGCAGTACTTC.